Following are 22 T cell receptor beta chains from one sample sequenced in a study of T cell changes during pregnancy in multiple sclerosis. Repertoires were generated with immunoSEQ multiplex PCR, while TCRdb's copy carries only in-frame clones and drops some. The sample shows approximately 58,000 clones, 80% to 95% of them seen only once. Sequences were derived from peripheral blood, sampled in the second trimester of pregnancy. Source of these receptors: a female donor with multiple sclerosis, enrolled in a pregnancy study.

The chain joins TRBV25-1 to TRBJ2-1; a possible D gene is TRBD1 (6 bases). This CDR3 contains 16 residues. The germline gives CDR1 MGHDK, CDR2 SYGVNS. V lost 1 base and J lost 5, with 15 bases in between. The CDR3 spells CASSEFYRDINNEQFF. The CDR3 DNA sequence: TGTGCCAGCAGTGAATTTTACAGGGATATCAACAATGAGCAGTTCTTC.

V usage is TRBV19 and J usage is TRBJ2-7, with TRBD1 identical over 12 bases. V trimming: 0 bases; J trimming: 2 bases; junction bases outside the gene matches: 5. Germline V CDR1 and CDR2: LNHDA, SQIVND (reference sequence). The length of the CDR3 is 17 residues. The CDR3 sequence is CASSIDRGTGGTYEQYF. The CDR3 DNA is TGTGCCAGTAGTATAGATCGGGGGACAGGGGGCACCTACGAGCAGTACTTC.

The rearrangement joins TRBV5-1 to TRBJ1-1, with 7 bases that match TRBD1. Germline CDR1 SGHRS, CDR2 YFSETQ. CDR3 length: 13 residues. With V trimmed by 3 bases and J by 12 bases, 11 bases remained unmatched. The CDR3 is CASSSPGTAVSFF. The CDR3 nucleotides are TGCGCCAGCAGCTCCCCCGGGACAGCGGTATCTTTCTTT.

V gene TRBV28 combines with J gene TRBJ2-5, with TRBD1 identical over 9 bases. Trimming removed 5 bases from V and 5 bases from J; junction bases left unmatched: 18. The germline V gene encodes CDR1 MDHEN and CDR2 SYDVKM. The length of the CDR3 is 18 residues. CDR3 sequence: CASSATHRPGQGGETQYF. The CDR3 bases are TGTGCCAGCAGTGCCACTCATCGTCCGGGACAGGGCGGCGAGACCCAGTACTTC.

This clone was seen only once. The chain joins TRBV29-1 to TRBJ1-1; 7 bases line up with TRBD1. The CDR3 contains 15 residues. With V trimmed by 2 bases and J by 1 base, 7 bases remained unmatched. From germline, CDR1 is SQVTM and CDR2 ANQGSEA. This CDR3 reads CSVERWAGGNTEAFF. In DNA, the CDR3 is TGCAGCGTTGAACGCTGGGCAGGGGGGAACACTGAAGCTTTCTTT.

This chain connects TRBV10-1 to TRBJ2-1, with TRBD2 identical over 9 bases. With V trimmed by 3 bases and J by 10 bases, 4 bases remained unmatched. CDR1 WNHNN and CDR2 SYGVQD come from the germline V gene (reference sequence). The CDR3 loop spans 13 amino acids. The CDR3 region is CASSDWTSVEQFF. The CDR3 bases are TGCGCCAGCAGTGACTGGACTAGCGTGGAGCAGTTCTTC.

The rearrangement links TRBV30 to TRBJ2-7; 14 bases match TRBD2. The CDR3 extends over 12 amino acids. V was pared by 6 bases and J by 10 bases, with 5 bases of the junction left unmatched. Germline CDR1 and CDR2: GTSNPN and SVGIG (reference sequence). The CDR3, as DNA: TGTGCCTGCCGACTAGCGGGAGGGCCCCAGTACTTC. Translating it yields CACRLAGGPQYF.

The chain links TRBV7-2 to TRBJ2-1; 9 bases map to TRBD1. V lost 3 bases, J lost 4 bases, and 13 bases stayed unmatched. Germline lookup yields CDR1 SGHTA and CDR2 FQGNSA. CDR3 length equals 18 residues. CDR3 region: CASSFDNPRDRVYNEQFF. CDR3 DNA: TGTGCCAGCAGCTTTGATAATCCCCGGGACAGGGTATACAATGAGCAGTTCTTC.

CDR3 DNA: TGCAGCGTAGCTCGACAGGGCCCGTTTGAAGCTTTCTTT. Its protein product is CSVARQGPFEAFF. The chain couples TRBV29-1 to TRBJ1-1, with TRBD1 identical over 7 bases. The CDR3 sequence is 13 residues long. Germline V lookup: CDR1 SQVTM, CDR2 ANQGSEA. With 6 bases clipped from V and 7 bases from J, the junction kept 11 bases outside the gene matches.

The chain's CDR3 is CASSPQVTEQETQYF. The DNA for the CDR3 is TGTGCCAGCTCACCACAGGTGACAGAGCAAGAGACCCAGTACTTC. This chain connects TRBV18 to TRBJ2-5; perhaps TRBD1 as D (5 bases). This CDR3 is built from 15 residues. Germline V gives CDR1 KGHSH, CDR2 LQKENI. V lost 1 base to trimming and J lost 2 bases, with 11 bases between them.

V and J are TRBV30 and TRBJ1-4; tentatively, D is TRBD1 (5 bases). CDR1 and CDR2 from the germline V gene are GTSNPN and SVGIG (reference sequence). CDR3 length: 12 residues. The ends were cut back, 2 bases at V and 10 bases at J, with 11 bases in the middle. CDR3 DNA sequence: TGTGCCTGGAGTTTGGGGCCAATAAAACTGTTTTTT. Translation gives CAWSLGPIKLFF.

The chain couples TRBV15 to TRBJ2-7, with a weak D call TRBD2 (6 bases). The V gene lost 0 bases and the J gene lost 3 bases, with 21 bases spanning the gap. The CDR3 has 18 amino acids. Germline V lookup: CDR1 LNHNV, CDR2 YYDKDF (reference sequence). In DNA form, the CDR3 reads TGTGCCACCAGCAGAGATCGGGTATCTACGGGAGATTTCTACGAGCAGTACTTC. This gives the protein CATSRDRVSTGDFYEQYF.

The sample holds one count of this clone. V is TRBV7-9 and J is TRBJ2-1; D is perhaps TRBD1 (5 bases). Germline-derived CDR1 and CDR2 are SEHNR and FQNEAQ (reference sequence). This CDR3 spans 14 amino acids. Trimming stripped 2 bases from V and 7 bases from J, with 12 bases between. CDR3 in amino acids: CASSLTGGRNEQFF. In nucleotides, the CDR3 is TGTGCCAGCAGCTTAACAGGCGGTCGGAATGAGCAGTTCTTC.

The chain uses TRBV18 and TRBJ2-3; D gene uncertain. Per germline, CDR1 KGHSH and CDR2 LQKENI. The germline V and J ends were trimmed by 3 bases and 0 bases, with 19 bases remaining between them. This CDR3 region has 18 residues. The CDR3 spells CASSPRAASTPSTDTQYF. CDR3 DNA sequence: TGTGCCAGCTCACCGCGTGCAGCTAGTACCCCCAGCACAGATACGCAGTATTTT.

V gene TRBV6-1 combines with J gene TRBJ1-1; D ambiguous. CDR1 MNHNS and CDR2 SASEGT come from the germline V gene. V lost 2 bases and J 0 bases, leaving 7 bases between the germline ends. This CDR3 region has 14 residues. The CDR3 region is CASSEHDMNTEAFF. In DNA, the CDR3 is TGTGCCAGCAGTGAACATGACATGAACACTGAAGCTTTCTTT.

The chain is built from TRBV5-4 and TRBJ2-7; 11 bases align to TRBD2. CDR3 length: 16 residues. The junction had 11 bases not matched to a gene; V was cut back by 4 bases and J by 5 bases. Looked up from germline, CDR1 is SGHNT and CDR2 is YYREEE (reference sequence). The CDR3 nucleotides are TGTGCCAGCAGCCTACTAGCGGGAGCGGGAGCCCACGAGCAGTACTTC. Amino acids: CASSLLAGAGAHEQYF.

This chain connects TRBV5-5 to TRBJ2-7, with 7 bases aligning to TRBD1. There are 17 residues in the CDR3. CDR1 is SGHKS and CDR2 is YYEKEE in the germline V gene (reference sequence). J gave up 5 bases and V 0 bases, and 14 bases lay outside the gene matches. The DNA for the CDR3 is TGTGCCAGCAGCTTGGCCACGGGAAAGGCAGGGGGACACGAGCAGTACTTC. Translating it yields CASSLATGKAGGHEQYF.

This clone turned up a few times. This chain uses TRBV12-5 with TRBJ1-5, with D perhaps TRBD1 (5 bases). This CDR3 comprises 13 residues. Per germline, CDR1 LGHNT and CDR2 FRNRAP. V shed 6 bases and J shed 4 bases, with 10 bases lying between them. CDR3 sequence reads: CASGLTENQPQHF. For the CDR3, the DNA is TGTGCTAGTGGGTTGACAGAGAATCAGCCCCAGCATTTT.

The chain couples TRBV6-5 to TRBJ1-2, with a possible D match to TRBD1 (6 bases). The germline CDR1 and CDR2 sequences are MNHEY and SVGAGI. Trimming cost V 0 bases and J 3 bases, with 8 bases left between them. The CDR3 consists of 14 residues. This chain's CDR3 is CASSYSTGDYGYTF. Written as DNA, the CDR3 is TGTGCCAGCAGTTACTCGACAGGCGACTATGGCTACACCTTC.

The rearrangement uses TRBV9 and TRBJ1-2; TRBD1 matches 7 bases. Germline assignment: CDR1 SGDLS and CDR2 YYNGEE. CDR3 length: 15 amino acids. With 4 bases clipped from V and 7 bases from J, the junction kept 13 bases outside the gene matches. The CDR3 here is CASSPRDSFYGGYTF. The CDR3, as DNA: TGTGCCAGCAGCCCCCGGGACAGCTTCTATGGTGGCTACACCTTC.

This chain links TRBV18 with TRBJ2-1; the D gene is possibly TRBD2 (7 bases). The germline gives CDR1 KGHSH, CDR2 LQKENI. V dropped 0 bases and J dropped 9 bases, with 15 bases sitting between them. This CDR3 has 15 residues. CDR3 DNA: TGTGCCAGCTCACCACCGGCGGGGGCGCCAGTTGAGCAGTTCTTC. This sequence encodes CASSPPAGAPVEQFF.

J is TRBJ2-1 and V is TRBV7-9, with 8 positions matching TRBD2. The CDR3 totals 14 residues. CDR1 is SEHNR, CDR2 FQNEAQ, per germline (reference sequence). With 4 bases clipped from V and 5 bases from J, the junction kept 4 bases outside the gene matches. The chain's CDR3 is CASSWTSLDNEQFF. The CDR3 DNA follows: TGTGCCAGCAGCTGGACTAGCCTCGACAATGAGCAGTTCTTC.